The T cell receptor beta chain described here comes from a study of blood T cells in healthy people across ages. The CDR3 extends over 14 amino acids. The V end lost 4 bases, the J end lost 4 bases, and 9 bases lay between the germline ends. Per the germline V gene, CDR1 is SGHKS and CDR2 is YYEKEE (reference sequence). Study results and limitations: Greater diversity and more naive CD4+ cells were seen in long-lived donors than in aged donors.

Of note for this clonotype: The target antigen is unknown.

The use of a sample-barcoded 5' primer and a J-beta primer mix characterized a second PCR of roughly 6 to 11 cycles. TCRdb passed the 5' RACE reads through MiXCR, listing each CDR3 protein once. The sample records 450,000 to 700,000 distinct CDR3 sequences, 27% being singletons. This sequence was found in an older woman in good health. The sequencing sample was made of blood. This chain uses TRBV5-5 with TRBJ2-6; possibly TRBD1 or TRBD2 for D (5 bases each). CDR3 residues: CASSNEGGANVLTF. CDR3 in DNA: TGTGCCAGCAGCAACGAGGGGGGGGCCAACGTCCTGACTTTC.